Given below is one T cell receptor beta chain in context. Its antigen is currently unknown. This sample is drawn from a study of OX40 agonist ivuxolimab in advanced cancers. The V gene lost 0 bases and the J gene lost 2 bases, with 14 bases spanning the gap. Germline CDR1 and CDR2: SGHRS and YFSETQ. CDR3 length: 16 amino acids. Whole-study results and caveats: Relative to CD4+ cells, CD8+ T cells on average had more expanded clones.

Method: immunoSEQ multiplex PCR; TCRdb's copy keeps in-frame clones and lacks some. This table holds under 80,000 clones, 86% found once. This sequence originates from an adult with an advanced solid tumor such as melanoma, head and neck, liver or kidney cancer. The V gene is TRBV5-1, the J gene TRBJ1-1; D is undetermined. Sequenced material: CD4+ or CD8+ T cells sorted from blood, taken in a trial of the OX40 agonist ivuxolimab. The DNA of the CDR3 is TGCGCCAGCAGCTTGGTGGGCCCCCGTCTTAACACTGAAGCTTTCTTT. As protein: CASSLVGPRLNTEAFF.